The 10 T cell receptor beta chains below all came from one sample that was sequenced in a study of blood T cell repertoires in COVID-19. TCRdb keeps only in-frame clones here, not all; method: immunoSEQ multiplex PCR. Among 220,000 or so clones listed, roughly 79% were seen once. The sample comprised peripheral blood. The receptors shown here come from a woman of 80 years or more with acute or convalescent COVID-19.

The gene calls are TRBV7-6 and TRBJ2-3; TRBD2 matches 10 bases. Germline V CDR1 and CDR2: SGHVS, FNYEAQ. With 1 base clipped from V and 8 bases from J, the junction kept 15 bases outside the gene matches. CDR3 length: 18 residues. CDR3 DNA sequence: TGTGCCAGCAGCTTAGAAGCCCGGCTAGCGGGAGCCGAGGGTACGCAGTATTTT. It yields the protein CASSLEARLAGAEGTQYF.

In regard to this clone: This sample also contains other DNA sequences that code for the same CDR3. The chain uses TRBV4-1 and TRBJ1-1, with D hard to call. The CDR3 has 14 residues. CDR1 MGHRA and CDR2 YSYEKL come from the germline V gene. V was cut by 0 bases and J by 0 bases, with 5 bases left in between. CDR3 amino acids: CASSQDTVNTEAFF. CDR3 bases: TGCGCCAGCAGCCAAGATACGGTGAACACTGAAGCTTTCTTT.

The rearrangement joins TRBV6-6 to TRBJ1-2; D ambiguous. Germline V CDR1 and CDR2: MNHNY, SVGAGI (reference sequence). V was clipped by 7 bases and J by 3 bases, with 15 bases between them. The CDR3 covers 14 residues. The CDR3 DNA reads TGTGCCAGCACCCAAACGGGGTTGGACTATGGCTACACCTTC. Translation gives CASTQTGLDYGYTF.

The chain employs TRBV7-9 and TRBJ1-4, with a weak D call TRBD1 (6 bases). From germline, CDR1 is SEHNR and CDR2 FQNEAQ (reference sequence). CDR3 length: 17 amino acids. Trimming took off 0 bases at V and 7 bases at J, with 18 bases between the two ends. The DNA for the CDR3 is TGTGCCAGCAGCTTAGCAGCCGCCGGGGGGGCGGGTGAAAAACTGTTTTTT. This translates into CASSLAAAGGAGEKLFF.

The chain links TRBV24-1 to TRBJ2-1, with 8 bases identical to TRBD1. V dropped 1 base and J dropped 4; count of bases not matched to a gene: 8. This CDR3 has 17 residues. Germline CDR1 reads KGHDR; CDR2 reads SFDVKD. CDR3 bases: TGTGCCACCAGTGATTTCGGACAGGGTGGGCAGTACAATGAGCAGTTCTTC. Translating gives CATSDFGQGGQYNEQFF.

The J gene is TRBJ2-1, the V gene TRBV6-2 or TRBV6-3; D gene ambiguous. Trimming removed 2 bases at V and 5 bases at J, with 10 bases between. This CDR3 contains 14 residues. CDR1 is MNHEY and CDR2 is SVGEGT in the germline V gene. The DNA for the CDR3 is TGTGCCAGCAGTTACGGAGCCTCGAACAATGAGCAGTTCTTC. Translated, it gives CASSYGASNNEQFF.

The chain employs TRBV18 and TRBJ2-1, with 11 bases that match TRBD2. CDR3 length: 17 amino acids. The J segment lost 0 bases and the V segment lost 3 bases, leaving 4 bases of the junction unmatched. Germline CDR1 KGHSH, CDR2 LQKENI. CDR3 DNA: TGTGCCAGCTCACCTTTCACTAGCGGGAGCTCCTACAATGAGCAGTTCTTC. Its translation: CASSPFTSGSSYNEQFF. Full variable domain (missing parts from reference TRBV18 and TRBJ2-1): NAGVMQNPRHLVRRRGQEARLRCSPMKGHSHVYWYRQLPEEGLKFMVYLQKENIIDESGMPKERFSAEFPKEGPSILRIQQVVRGDSAAYFCASSPFTSGSSYNEQFFGPGTRLTVL.

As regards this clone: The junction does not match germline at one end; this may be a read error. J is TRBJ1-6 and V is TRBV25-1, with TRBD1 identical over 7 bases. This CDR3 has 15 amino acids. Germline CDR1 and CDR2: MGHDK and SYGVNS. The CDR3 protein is CASSELGTGDGPLYF. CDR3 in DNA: TGTGCCAGCAGTGAATTAGGTACAGGGGATGGACCCCTCTACTTT.

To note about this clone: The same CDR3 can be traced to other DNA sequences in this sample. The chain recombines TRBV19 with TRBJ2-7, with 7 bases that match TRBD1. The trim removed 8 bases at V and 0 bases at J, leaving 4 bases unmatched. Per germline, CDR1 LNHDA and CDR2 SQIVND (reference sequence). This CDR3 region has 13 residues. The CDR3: CASSRQGSYEQYF. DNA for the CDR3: TGTGCCAGTTCTCGACAGGGCTCCTACGAGCAGTACTTC.

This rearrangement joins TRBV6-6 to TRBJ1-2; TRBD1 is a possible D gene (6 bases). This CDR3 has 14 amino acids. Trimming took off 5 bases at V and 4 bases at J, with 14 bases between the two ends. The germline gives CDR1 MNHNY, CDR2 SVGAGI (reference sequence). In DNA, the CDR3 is TGTGCCAGCAGTCCCTCCAGGGGTTTCTATGGCTACACCTTC. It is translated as CASSPSRGFYGYTF.